This T cell receptor (beta chain) was captured by sequencing in a study of CD8 T cells in ankylosing spondylitis. Study results and caveats: Earlier reports found some motif variants in synovial fluid and blood in reactive arthritis. The study identified a TCR beta motif of several highly homologous variants that appeared characteristic of ankylosing spondylitis blood. Disease-linked clones bore a CD8+ phenotype, appearing relatively rarely in peripheral blood.

Trimming took 6 bases from V and 0 from J, leaving 5 bases between them. Germline values: CDR1 SQVTM, CDR2 ANQGSEA. The CDR3 is 12 residues long. With regard to this clonotype: Its cognate antigen is unknown.

Quantitative molecular-barcoded 5'-RACE generated the TCR beta libraries. TCRdb itself ran the 5' RACE reads through MiXCR, one entry per CDR3 protein. The sample lists tens of thousands of distinct CDR3 sequences; approximately 10% were seen once. Specimen: blood, either unsorted or a sorted T cell fraction (not recorded which). The chain is built from TRBV29-1 and TRBJ2-2, with D uncertain. The receptor was isolated from a male donor with ankylosing spondylitis or in good health (not recorded which). The CDR3 is CSVGTNTGELFF. DNA of the CDR3: TGCAGCGTGGGGACGAACACCGGGGAGCTGTTTTTT.